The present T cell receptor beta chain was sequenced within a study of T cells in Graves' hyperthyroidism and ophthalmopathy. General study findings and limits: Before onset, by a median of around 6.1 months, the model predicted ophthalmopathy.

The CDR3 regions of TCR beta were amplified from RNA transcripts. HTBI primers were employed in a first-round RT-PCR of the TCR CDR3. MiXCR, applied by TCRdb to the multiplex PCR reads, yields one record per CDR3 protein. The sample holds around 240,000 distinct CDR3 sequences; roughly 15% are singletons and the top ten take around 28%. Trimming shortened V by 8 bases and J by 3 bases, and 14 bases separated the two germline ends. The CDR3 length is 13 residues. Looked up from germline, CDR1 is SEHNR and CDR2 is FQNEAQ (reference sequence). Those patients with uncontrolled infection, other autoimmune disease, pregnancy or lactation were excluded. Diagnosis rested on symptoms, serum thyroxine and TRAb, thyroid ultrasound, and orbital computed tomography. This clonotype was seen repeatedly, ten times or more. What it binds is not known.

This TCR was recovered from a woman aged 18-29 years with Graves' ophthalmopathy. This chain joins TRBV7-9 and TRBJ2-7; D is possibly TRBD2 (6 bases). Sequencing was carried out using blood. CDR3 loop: CASAGGVIYEQYF. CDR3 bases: TGTGCCAGCGCCGGGGGAGTAATCTACGAGCAGTACTTC.